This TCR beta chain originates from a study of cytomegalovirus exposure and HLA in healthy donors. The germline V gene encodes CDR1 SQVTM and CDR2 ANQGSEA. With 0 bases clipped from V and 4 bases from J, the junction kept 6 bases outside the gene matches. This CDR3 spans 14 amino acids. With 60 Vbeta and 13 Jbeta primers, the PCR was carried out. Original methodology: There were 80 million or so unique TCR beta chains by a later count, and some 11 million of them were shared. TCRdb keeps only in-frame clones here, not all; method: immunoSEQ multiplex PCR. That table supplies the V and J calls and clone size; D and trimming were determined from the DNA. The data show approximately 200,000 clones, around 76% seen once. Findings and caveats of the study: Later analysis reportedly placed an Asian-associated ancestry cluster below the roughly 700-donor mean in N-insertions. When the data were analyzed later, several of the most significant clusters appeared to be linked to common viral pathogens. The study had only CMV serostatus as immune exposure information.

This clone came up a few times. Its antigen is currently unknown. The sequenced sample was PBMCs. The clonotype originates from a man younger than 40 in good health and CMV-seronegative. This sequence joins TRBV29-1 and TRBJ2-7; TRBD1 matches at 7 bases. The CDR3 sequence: CSVEETGRAYEQYF. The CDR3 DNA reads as TGCAGCGTTGAAGAGACAGGGCGCGCTTACGAGCAGTACTTC.